The 15 T cell receptor beta chains below all came from one sample that was sequenced in a study of T cell repertoires in aging, cancer and after chemotherapy. Amplification of TCR beta used genomic DNA extracted from peripheral blood. Multiplex touch-down PCR with TRB-A/B primers amplified rearranged V-D-J TRB sequences. Via MiXCR, TCRdb re-called the multiplex PCR reads, giving one row per CDR3 protein. The profile shows about 14,000 distinct CDR3 sequences, 25% of them singletons. Sequencing input: blood. These receptors all come from a human donor in good health.

As to this clonotype: At one end, the junction sequence differs from germline, possibly due to a read error. The chain joins TRBV6-5 to TRBJ2-1, with D perhaps being TRBD1 or TRBD2 (5 bases each). There are 16 residues in the CDR3. Germline loops: CDR1 MNHEY, CDR2 SVGAGI. CDR3 bases: TGTGCCAGCAACAACTACCCTGGGGGTACCTACAGTGAGCAGTTCTTC. Protein product: CASNNYPGGTYSEQFF.

The genes are TRBV4-3 and TRBJ1-4; D remains unclear. V was shortened by 4 bases and J by 5 bases, with 14 bases between the two germline ends. Germline CDR1 is LGHNA and CDR2 is YSLEER. CDR3 length: 15 residues. The CDR3 reads CASSRLERRNEKLFF. In DNA, the CDR3 is TGCGCCAGCAGCCGGTTGGAACGGAGAAATGAAAAACTGTTTTTT.

Of note for this clonotype: This clone may be a read error of a much larger clone one base away. The chain has TRBV19 and TRBJ1-6; D is unresolved. This CDR3 has 15 amino acids. The germline V gene encodes CDR1 LNHDA and CDR2 SQIVND (reference sequence). Trimming pared 5 bases from V and 6 bases from J, leaving 14 bases between. CDR3 bases: TGTGCCAGTAGTTGGTTCAGTACAACTAATTCACCCCTCCACTTT. It yields the protein CASSWFSTTNSPLHF.

This clonotype is medium-sized in the sample. This chain connects TRBV10-3 to TRBJ1-2, with TRBD1 identical over 7 bases. The CDR3 has 13 amino acids. Germline assignment: CDR1 ENHRY and CDR2 SYGVKD. The V segment lost 6 bases and the J segment 0 bases; nucleotides outside the gene matches: 1. As DNA, the CDR3 is TGTGCCATCAGAGGGACAGCTAACTATGGCTACACCTTC. This sequence encodes CAIRGTANYGYTF.

As DNA, the CDR3 is TGCAGTGCTGAGCAGCTGCTCTCTGGAAACACCATATATTTT. Amino acid sequence: CSAEQLLSGNTIYF. This chain links TRBV20-1 with TRBJ1-3, with D uncertain. Germline lookup yields CDR1 DFQATT and CDR2 SNEGSKA (reference sequence). The CDR3 covers 14 residues. V was clipped by 5 bases and J by 0 bases, with 11 bases between them.

In this sample, this clonotype turned up a few times. The chain uses TRBV5-6 and TRBJ2-3; D remains ambiguous. This CDR3 has 12 amino acids. CDR1 is SGHDT and CDR2 is YYEEEE in the germline V gene. Deletions cut 5 bases from V and 6 bases from J, with 10 bases between. The CDR3 DNA reads as TGTGCCAGCAGTCGAGACTGGGATACGCAGTATTTT. Translated: CASSRDWDTQYF.

CDR3 region: CSARDLTGGRETQYF. In DNA form, the CDR3 reads TGCAGTGCTAGAGATCTAACGGGGGGGAGGGAGACCCAGTACTTC. The chain has TRBV20-1 and TRBJ2-5, with 8 nucleotides matching TRBD2. Trimming removed 0 bases from V and 5 bases from J; junction bases left unmatched: 8. CDR1 DFQATT and CDR2 SNEGSKA come from the germline V gene (reference sequence). CDR3 length equals 15 residues.

The V gene is TRBV6-6, the J gene TRBJ1-1; 8 bases are shared with TRBD1. This CDR3 is built from 14 residues. The trim removed 5 bases at V and 1 base at J, leaving 3 bases unmatched. CDR1 and CDR2 from the germline V gene are MNHNY and SVGAGI (reference sequence). The CDR3 sequence is CASSQGARNTEAFF. The CDR3 bases are TGTGCCAGCAGTCAGGGGGCGCGGAACACTGAAGCTTTCTTT.

This clonotype was picked up a small number of times. The V gene is TRBV7-9, the J gene TRBJ1-1; D gene uncertain. Trimming took off 5 bases at V and 3 bases at J, with 10 bases between the two ends. In germline, CDR1 is SEHNR, CDR2 FQNEAQ (reference sequence). The CDR3 loop spans 13 amino acids. CDR3 DNA sequence: TGTGCCAGCAGCCCGGACGGTTACACTGAAGCTTTCTTT. Protein sequence: CASSPDGYTEAFF.

By frequency in the sample, this clonotype is medium-sized. The chain carries TRBV7-9 and TRBJ1-1, with D unresolved. In germline, CDR1 is SEHNR, CDR2 FQNEAQ (reference sequence). This CDR3 spans 14 amino acids. V lost 1 base to trimming and J lost 0 bases, with 6 bases between them. DNA of the CDR3: TGTGCCAGCAGCTTAGGGCAAATGAACACTGAAGCTTTCTTT. This codes for CASSLGQMNTEAFF.

This clonotype was picked up a small number of times. The J gene is TRBJ2-7, the V gene TRBV19; no clear D gene. Germline V lookup: CDR1 LNHDA, CDR2 SQIVND (reference sequence). Trimming left V 6 bases short and J 2 bases short, with 14 bases between. The length of the CDR3 is 14 residues. The CDR3 is CASSREQVPYEQYF. For the CDR3, the DNA is TGTGCCAGTAGCCGTGAGCAGGTCCCCTACGAGCAGTACTTC.

V gene TRBV7-3 combines with J gene TRBJ2-7, with D possibly TRBD1 on 6 matching bases. This CDR3 is 14 amino acids long. V was cut by 5 bases and J by 0 bases, with 11 bases left in between. Germline loops: CDR1 SGHTA, CDR2 FQGTGA. CDR3 sequence reads: CASSTTGPSYEQYF. DNA of the CDR3: TGTGCCAGCAGCACGACAGGACCCTCCTACGAGCAGTACTTC.

This clonotype was counted between two and nine times. This chain links TRBV7-9 with TRBJ1-4; tentatively, D is TRBD1 (6 bases). The germline V gene encodes CDR1 SEHNR and CDR2 FQNEAQ (reference sequence). With 6 bases removed from V and 0 bases from J, the gap between germline ends came to 8 bases. The CDR3 consists of 14 residues. CDR3 DNA sequence: TGTGCCAGCAGTACAGGGACAACTAATGAAAAACTGTTTTTT. Amino acids: CASSTGTTNEKLFF.

The table lists this clonotype with many counts. Written as DNA, the CDR3 is TGTGCCAGCAGCTGGCCGGGACAGGGGTCCACTGAAGCTTTCTTT. It encodes CASSWPGQGSTEAFF. This chain uses TRBV12-3 or TRBV12-4 with TRBJ1-1; 10 positions agree with TRBD1. Unmatched junction bases numbered 8, after V lost 6 bases and J lost 4 bases. The CDR3 extends over 15 amino acids.

This chain connects TRBV6-5 to TRBJ2-1, with TRBD1 matching 10 bases. Germline loops: CDR1 MNHEY, CDR2 SVGAGI. With V trimmed by 6 bases and J by 2 bases, 1 base remained unmatched. This CDR3 has 14 amino acids. The CDR3 region has the DNA TGTGCCAGCAGCGGACAGGGGGCCTACAATGAGCAGTTCTTC. Translating gives CASSGQGAYNEQFF.